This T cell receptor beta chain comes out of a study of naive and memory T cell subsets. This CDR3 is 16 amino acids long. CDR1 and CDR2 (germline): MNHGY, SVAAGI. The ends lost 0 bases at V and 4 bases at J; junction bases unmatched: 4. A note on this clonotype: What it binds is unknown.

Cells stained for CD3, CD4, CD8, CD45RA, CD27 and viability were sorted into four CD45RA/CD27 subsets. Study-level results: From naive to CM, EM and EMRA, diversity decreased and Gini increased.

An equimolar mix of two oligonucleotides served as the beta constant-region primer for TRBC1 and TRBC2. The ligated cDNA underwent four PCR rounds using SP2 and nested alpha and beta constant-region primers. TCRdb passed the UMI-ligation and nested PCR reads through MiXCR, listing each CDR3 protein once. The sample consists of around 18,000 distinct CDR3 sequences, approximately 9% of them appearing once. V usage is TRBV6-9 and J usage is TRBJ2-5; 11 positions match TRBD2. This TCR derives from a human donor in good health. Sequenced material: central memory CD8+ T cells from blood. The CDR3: CASSYSKTSGGETQYF. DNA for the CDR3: TGTGCCAGCAGTTATTCGAAAACTAGCGGGGGAGAGACCCAGTACTTC.